The 13 T cell receptor beta chains below come from one sample, sequenced in a study of naive and memory T cell subsets. Ligated cDNA underwent four rounds of PCR with nested alpha and beta constant region primers and SP2. TCRdb used MiXCR to reprocess the UMI-ligation and nested PCR reads, holding one entry per CDR3 protein. Of fewer than 35,000 distinct CDR3 sequences listed, about 7.4% are singletons. Treatment in this sample: skin biopsy from PPD injection site in Mantoux-positive individual. An oligonucleotide containing a UMI was ligated to the 3' end of TCR cDNA. Sequences were derived from skin, sampled from a tuberculin skin test site. These receptors came from an adult in good health.

The rearrangement uses TRBV11-2 and TRBJ1-5; 12 positions match TRBD1. Trimming cost V 5 bases and J 6 bases; bases outside gene matches: 5. This CDR3 comprises 15 residues. Germline-derived CDR1 and CDR2 are SGHAT and FQNNGV. Written as DNA, the CDR3 is TGTGCCAGCAGCGCCGGGACAGGGGGCTTTCAGCCCCAGCATTTT. It encodes CASSAGTGGFQPQHF.

This clonotype was detected ten times or more. This chain joins TRBV20-1 and TRBJ2-7; perhaps D is TRBD1 or TRBD2 (5 bases each). The CDR3 spans 16 residues. V was pared by 6 bases and J by 2 bases, with 23 bases between. Germline assignment: CDR1 DFQATT and CDR2 SNEGSKA (reference sequence). DNA for the CDR3: TGCAGTGCCCCCTGGGAGTCCAGTCGGGGACCCTACGAGCAGTACTTC. Its protein is CSAPWESSRGPYEQYF.

This clonotype has just a few counts. The DNA of the CDR3 is TGTGCCAGCAGTCAGCCGGGACAGGGCAACATTCAGTACTTC. This encodes CASSQPGQGNIQYF. V usage is TRBV28 and J usage is TRBJ2-4, with 9 bases fitting TRBD1. The CDR3 runs to 14 residues. V was clipped by 5 bases and J by 7 bases; unmatched bases: 6. The germline V gene has CDR1 MDHEN and CDR2 SYDVKM.

This chain uses TRBV5-1 with TRBJ2-7, with 8 bases lining up with TRBD2. CDR3 length: 16 amino acids. The ends lost 3 bases at V and 5 bases at J; junction bases unmatched: 13. In germline, CDR1 is SGHRS, CDR2 YFSETQ. In DNA, the CDR3 is TGCGCCAGCAGCTCGTTCGGGGGGGACGGATTGGACGAGCAGTACTTC. This gives the protein CASSSFGGDGLDEQYF.

At least ten counts were recorded for this clonotype. The chain is built from TRBV12-3 or TRBV12-4 and TRBJ2-1, with D uncertain. The V end was cut by 2 bases, the J end by 9 bases, with 14 bases between. The CDR3 has 14 amino acids. The CDR3 is CASSLRVIIGEQFF. Written as DNA, the CDR3 is TGTGCCAGCAGTTTAAGGGTCATAATCGGTGAGCAGTTCTTC.

Ten or more counts support this clonotype. The chain couples TRBV9 to TRBJ2-2; TRBD2 matches at 11 bases. J was trimmed by 0 bases and V by 4 bases; bases with no gene match: 8. The CDR3 has 18 residues. CDR1 is SGDLS, CDR2 YYNGEE, per germline. CDR3 sequence: CASSMSTSGETNTGELFF. DNA for the CDR3: TGTGCCAGCAGCATGTCGACTAGCGGGGAGACGAACACCGGGGAGCTGTTTTTT.

This clonotype was seen a few times. This sequence joins TRBV12-3 or TRBV12-4 and TRBJ2-7, with D uncertain. This CDR3 has 12 amino acids. Trimming cost V 3 bases and J 5 bases, with 8 bases left between them. CDR3 in DNA: TGTGCCAGCAGTTTTTCGTGGCACGAGCAGTACTTC. It codes for CASSFSWHEQYF.

Remarks on this clonotype: A much larger clone differs by one base, so this may be a read error. This chain uses TRBV20-1 with TRBJ1-5, with D uncertain. Germline-derived CDR1 and CDR2 are DFQATT and SNEGSKA (reference sequence). The CDR3 runs 13 residues. The DNA of the CDR3 is TGCAGTGGGTCGGAGAAGTTCAATCGGCCCCAGCATTTT. Amino acid sequence: CSGSEKFNRPQHF.

This clonotype was picked up many times. The rearrangement joins TRBV6-5 to TRBJ1-1; no reliable D call. The CDR3 is 16 residues long. Trimming left V 5 bases short and J 4 bases short, with 20 bases between. From germline, CDR1 is MNHEY and CDR2 SVGAGI. CDR3 sequence reads: CASSLLRGKGGTEAFF. The CDR3 coding sequence is TGTGCCAGCAGTCTACTTCGAGGGAAGGGTGGCACTGAAGCTTTCTTT.

In its sample, this clonotype is medium-sized. The rearrangement uses TRBV11-1 and TRBJ1-1; D call uncertain. V lost 7 bases to trimming and J lost 5 bases, with 14 bases between them. This CDR3 is 13 amino acids long. Germline V gene data show CDR1 as SGHAT and CDR2 as FQDESV (reference sequence). The CDR3 loop reads CASTGFGWTEAFF. The CDR3 DNA reads TGTGCCAGCACTGGTTTCGGGTGGACTGAAGCTTTCTTT.

This clonotype was counted many times. CDR3 sequence reads: CASSLISGGLQETQYF. CDR3 coding DNA: TGTGCCAGCAGCTTAATTAGCGGGGGCCTCCAAGAGACCCAGTACTTC. The chain combines TRBV7-2 with TRBJ2-5, with 9 bases matching TRBD2. Trimming at V came to 2 bases and at J to 1 base, leaving 5 bases not matched to a gene. The CDR3 extends over 16 amino acids. Germline V lookup: CDR1 SGHTA, CDR2 FQGNSA.

This clonotype occurred many times. The chain carries TRBV7-9 and TRBJ1-5; no definite D call. CDR1 is SEHNR and CDR2 is FQNEAQ in the germline V gene (reference sequence). The CDR3 has 15 amino acids. Trimming cost V 5 bases and J 4 bases, with 15 bases left between them. This CDR3 is CASSPSGSANQPQHF. In nucleotides, the CDR3 is TGTGCCAGCAGCCCTTCAGGTTCAGCTAATCAGCCCCAGCATTTT.

A word on this clonotype: Being one base from a much bigger clone, this may be a read error. The chain carries TRBV5-1 and TRBJ2-5; the D call may be TRBD1 or TRBD2 (5 bases each). This CDR3 is 16 amino acids long. Per germline, CDR1 SGHRS and CDR2 YFSETQ. Here the CDR3 DNA reads TGCGCCAGCAGCTTGGAGGGCGTCGGGACCCAAGGGACCCAGTACTTC. This encodes CASSLEGVGTQGTQYF.